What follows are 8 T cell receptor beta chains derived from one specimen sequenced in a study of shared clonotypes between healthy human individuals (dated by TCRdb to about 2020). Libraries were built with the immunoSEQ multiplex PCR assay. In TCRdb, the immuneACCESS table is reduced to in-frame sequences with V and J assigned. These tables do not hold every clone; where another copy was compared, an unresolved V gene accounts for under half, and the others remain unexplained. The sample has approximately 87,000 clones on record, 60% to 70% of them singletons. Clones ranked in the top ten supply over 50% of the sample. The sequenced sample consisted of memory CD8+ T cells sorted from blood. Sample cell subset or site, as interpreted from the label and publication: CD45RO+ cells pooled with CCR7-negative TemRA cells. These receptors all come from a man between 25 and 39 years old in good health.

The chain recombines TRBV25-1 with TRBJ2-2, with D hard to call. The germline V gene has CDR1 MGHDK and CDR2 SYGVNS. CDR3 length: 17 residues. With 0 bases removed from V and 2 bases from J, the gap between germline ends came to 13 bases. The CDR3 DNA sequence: TGTGCCAGCAGTGAATATTGGGCCGGCGTTAACACCGGGGAGCTGTTTTTT. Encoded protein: CASSEYWAGVNTGELFF.

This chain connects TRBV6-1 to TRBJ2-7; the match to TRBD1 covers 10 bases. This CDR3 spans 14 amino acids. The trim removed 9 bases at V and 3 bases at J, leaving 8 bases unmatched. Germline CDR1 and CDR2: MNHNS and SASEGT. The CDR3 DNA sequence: TGTGCCAGTGGCCGGGACAGGGGCTTCTACGAGCAGTACTTC. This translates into CASGRDRGFYEQYF.

The CDR3, as DNA: TGCGCCAGCAGTTTCGGACTAGCGGGAGGGCTCGGGGAGCTGTTTTTT. Translation: CASSFGLAGGLGELFF. The chain has TRBV4-1 and TRBJ2-2; 15 bases line up with TRBD2. The J segment lost 7 bases and the V segment lost 6 bases, leaving 6 bases of the junction unmatched. Germline V lookup: CDR1 MGHRA, CDR2 YSYEKL. CDR3 size: 16 residues.

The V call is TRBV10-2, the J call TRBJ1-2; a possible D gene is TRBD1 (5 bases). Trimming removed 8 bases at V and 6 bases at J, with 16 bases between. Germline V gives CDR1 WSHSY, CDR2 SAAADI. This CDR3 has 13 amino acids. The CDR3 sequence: CASGDFWGDGYTF. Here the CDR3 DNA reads TGCGCCAGCGGCGATTTTTGGGGGGATGGCTACACCTTC.

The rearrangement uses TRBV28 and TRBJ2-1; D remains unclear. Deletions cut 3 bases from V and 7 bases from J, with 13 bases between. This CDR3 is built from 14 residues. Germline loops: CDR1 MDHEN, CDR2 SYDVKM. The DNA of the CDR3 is TGTGCCAGCAGTTTCTTGCGGACGTTAAATGAGCAGTTCTTC. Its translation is CASSFLRTLNEQFF. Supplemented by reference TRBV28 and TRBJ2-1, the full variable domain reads DVKVTQSSRYLVKRTGEKVFLECVQDMDHENMFWYRQDPGLGLRLIYFSYDVKMKEKGDIPEGYSVSREKKERFSLILESASTNQTSMYLCASSFLRTLNEQFFGPGTRLTVL.

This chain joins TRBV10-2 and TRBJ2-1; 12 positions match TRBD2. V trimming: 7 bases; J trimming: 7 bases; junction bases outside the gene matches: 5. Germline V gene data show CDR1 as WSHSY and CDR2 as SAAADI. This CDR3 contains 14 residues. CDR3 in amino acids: CASISTSGSNEQFF. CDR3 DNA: TGCGCCAGCATCTCGACTAGCGGGAGTAATGAGCAGTTCTTC.

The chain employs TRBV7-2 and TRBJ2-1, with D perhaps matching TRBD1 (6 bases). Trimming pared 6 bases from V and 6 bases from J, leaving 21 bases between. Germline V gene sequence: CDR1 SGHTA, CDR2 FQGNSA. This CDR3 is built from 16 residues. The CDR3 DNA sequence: TGTGCCAGCAGTCCCCCCGGGGACAAAAGAGCCAATGAGCAGTTCTTC. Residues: CASSPPGDKRANEQFF.

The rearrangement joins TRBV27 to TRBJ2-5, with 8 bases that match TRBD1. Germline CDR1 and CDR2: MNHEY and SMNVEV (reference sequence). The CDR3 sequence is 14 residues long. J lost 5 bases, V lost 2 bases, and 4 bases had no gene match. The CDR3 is CASSLGQGPETQYF. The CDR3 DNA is TGTGCCAGCAGTTTAGGACAGGGCCCGGAGACCCAGTACTTC.